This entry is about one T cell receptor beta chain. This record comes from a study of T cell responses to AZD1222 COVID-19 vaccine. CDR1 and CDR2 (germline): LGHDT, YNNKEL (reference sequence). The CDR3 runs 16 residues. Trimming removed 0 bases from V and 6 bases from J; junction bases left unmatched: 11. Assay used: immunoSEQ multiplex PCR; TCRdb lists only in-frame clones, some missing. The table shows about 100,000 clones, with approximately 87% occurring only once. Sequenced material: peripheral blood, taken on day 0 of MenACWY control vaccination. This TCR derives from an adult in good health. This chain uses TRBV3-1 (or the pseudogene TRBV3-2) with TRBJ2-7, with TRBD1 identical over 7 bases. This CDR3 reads CASSQEIRDRRSEQYF. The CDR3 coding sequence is TGTGCCAGCAGCCAAGAGATACGGGACAGAAGGTCCGAGCAGTACTTC.